This note documents a single TCR beta chain sequence. These data originate in a study of blood T cell repertoires in COVID-19. Background on the study: PBMCs, B-cell-depleted T cells, or T cells were the source of the cDNA or gDNA that made up the material.

Trimming removed 1 base from V and 4 bases from J; junction bases left unmatched: 3. Germline V gene sequence: CDR1 LGHNA, CDR2 YSLEER. The CDR3 contains 14 residues. Clones were sequenced by immunoSEQ multiplex PCR, and TCRdb holds only the in-frame ones, with some missing. The sample carries roughly 300,000 clones, around 87% recorded once. The source material was peripheral blood. The origin of this receptor is a woman between 50 and 59 years old who had recovered from COVID-19. The chain is built from TRBV4-3 and TRBJ1-1; TRBD1 matches at 7 bases. CDR3 in amino acids: CASSQAQGGTEAFF. CDR3 coding DNA: TGCGCCAGCAGCCAAGCCCAGGGGGGCACTGAAGCTTTCTTT.